These T cell receptor beta chains were read from a single sample in a study of T-cell reconstitution after alpha-beta-depleted transplantation in children. TCRdb reprocessed the PCR reads with MiXCR, giving one entry per CDR3 protein. The table lists 330,000 or so distinct CDR3 sequences, about 9.4% of them singletons. Material: PBMCs from the stem cell graft donor, obtained from the stem cell graft. The receptors were gathered from a human donor who donated a stem cell graft to a child with acute lymphoblastic leukemia. The CDR3 runs from the conserved cysteine through the conserved F or W. Each record gives: V gene, clone size, J gene, D gene, CDR3 DNA, CDR3 protein. A D gene is named only where the DNA matches it firmly. The listing skips clone size in some rows; elsewhere it reads once, few, many or a size class.

V: TRBV4-3; size: -; J: TRBJ2-7; D: -; DNA: TGCGCCAGCAGCCAAGATCGGGTAGGGTCGTACTACGAGCAGTACTTC; CDR3: CASSQDRVGSYYEQYF
V: TRBV11-3; size: -; J: TRBJ2-3; D: TRBD2; DNA: TGTGCCAGCAGCTTAGTTCGGACTAGCGGGGGTACAGATACGCAGTATTTT; CDR3: CASSLVRTSGGTDTQYF
V: TRBV20-1; size: many; J: TRBJ2-2; D: TRBD1; DNA: TGCAGTGCTAGACAGGGGGCCCGAATCGGCGGGGAGCTGTTTTTT; CDR3: CSARQGARIGGELFF
V: TRBV7-9; size: few; J: TRBJ2-7; D: -; DNA: TGTGCCAGCAGCCCGCCCATAACAGCCTGGACGACCTACGAGCAGTACTTC; CDR3: CASSPPITAWTTYEQYF
V: TRBV27; size: many; J: TRBJ1-1; D: -; DNA: TGTGCCAGCAGTTCCACTGAAGCTTTCTTT; CDR3: CASSSTEAFF
V: TRBV6-4; size: -; J: TRBJ2-1; D: -; DNA: TGTGCCAGCAGAGGGGACGGAGACTACAATGAGCAGTTCTTC; CDR3: CASRGDGDYNEQFF
V: TRBV12-3/TRBV12-4; size: few; J: TRBJ2-3; D: TRBD2; DNA: TGTGCCAGCAGTCGACCCGGGACTAGCGTCACAGATACGCAGTATTTT; CDR3: CASSRPGTSVTDTQYF
V: TRBV11-1; size: many; J: TRBJ2-4; D: TRBD1; DNA: TGTGCCAGCAGCTTAGCGTGGGGGACAGGGGCCACCGGGGGAAACATTCAGTACTTC; CDR3: CASSLAWGTGATGGNIQYF
V: TRBV4-1; size: many; J: TRBJ1-5; D: -; DNA: TGCGCCAGCAGCCAAGAGGGAGGGAAGGATCAGCCCCAGCATTTT; CDR3: CASSQEGGKDQPQHF
V: TRBV7-6; size: many; J: TRBJ1-4; D: TRBD1; DNA: TGTGCCAGCAGCCCTACAGGGGTGGGCGAAAAACTGTTTTTT; CDR3: CASSPTGVGEKLFF
V: TRBV4-3; size: many; J: TRBJ2-3; D: -; DNA: TGCGCCAGCAGCCAAACCAACGGGAATACGCAGTATTTT; CDR3: CASSQTNGNTQYF
V: TRBV20-1; size: -; J: TRBJ2-4; D: TRBD1; DNA: TGCAGTGTTACCAGACAGGGGGCCGAAAAAAACATTCAGTACTTC; CDR3: CSVTRQGAEKNIQYF
V: TRBV27; size: many; J: TRBJ1-2; D: -; DNA: TGTGCCAGCAGTCCCTCTGGCTCCTCTTGGCGGGGCTACACCTTC; CDR3: CASSPSGSSWRGYTF
V: TRBV10-1; size: few; J: TRBJ2-7; D: -; DNA: TGCGCCAGCCTTTACGAGCAGTACTTC; CDR3: CASLYEQYF
V: TRBV5-6; size: many; J: TRBJ2-5; D: -; DNA: TGTGCCAGCAGCTTAAGGGCGGACTACCAAGAGACCCAGTACTTC; CDR3: CASSLRADYQETQYF
V: TRBV20-1; size: few; J: TRBJ2-1; D: -; DNA: TGCAGTGCTAGAGATCCCAGGCACAATGAGCAGTTCTTC; CDR3: CSARDPRHNEQFF
V: TRBV2; size: few; J: TRBJ1-2; D: TRBD1; DNA: TGTGCCAGCAGACCCGGGACAGGGTACTATGGCTACACCTTC; CDR3: CASRPGTGYYGYTF
V: TRBV6-1; size: many; J: TRBJ1-3; D: TRBD1; DNA: TGTGCCAGCAGCCGGGGACAGCAGGACACCATATATTTT; CDR3: CASSRGQQDTIYF
V: TRBV10-3; size: many; J: TRBJ2-5; D: TRBD1; DNA: TGTGCCATCAGTCCCCCCGAGGGGTGGCCAGGGGGCATGAAGACCCAGTACTTC; CDR3: CAISPPEGWPGGMKTQYF
V: TRBV7-7; size: -; J: TRBJ2-1; D: TRBD2; DNA: TGTGCTAGCAGCTCCGGGACTAGCGCCATTGAGCACTTCTTC; CDR3: CASSSGTSAIEHFF
V: TRBV27; size: -; J: TRBJ2-2; D: -; DNA: TGTGCCAGCAGTTTAGGGGCAGGCTTCCCCGGGGAGCTGTTTTTT; CDR3: CASSLGAGFPGELFF
V: TRBV6-1; size: few; J: TRBJ2-1; D: TRBD2; DNA: TGTGCCAGCAGTGAAGCTGGGGTTAGCGGGAGGACCTACGTCTTC; CDR3: CASSEAGVSGRTYVF
V: TRBV7-8; size: once; J: TRBJ1-1; D: -; DNA: TGTGCCAGCAGCCGCAGGGTTGACACTGAAGCTTTCTTT; CDR3: CASSRRVDTEAFF
V: TRBV4-2; size: -; J: TRBJ2-7; D: -; DNA: TGTGCCAGCAGCCAAGATGAGGGATCCTACGAGCAGTACTTC; CDR3: CASSQDEGSYEQYF